The rows below give T cell receptor beta chains drawn from one sample of a study of monozygotic twins with inflammatory bowel disease. No DNA is given; TCRdb re-called the 5' RACE reads and lists each CDR3 protein once. This listing includes around 140,000 distinct CDR3 sequences. Input material: blood. These receptors were taken from a human donor with ulcerative colitis or Crohn's disease, or a healthy co-twin of an affected twin (not recorded which). Both conserved end residues are part of each CDR3.

V gene	J gene	CDR3 protein
TRBV5-1	TRBJ2-5	CASRHGPSLVGGGRSVTQYF
TRBV11-2	TRBJ2-5	CASSSGQGTKETQYF
TRBV7-2	TRBJ1-1	CASSWDRGLKTEAFF
TRBV27	TRBJ1-2	CASSLQGSQGLANYGYTF
TRBV6-5	TRBJ2-3	CASSYQTASTDTQYF
TRBV6-1	TRBJ1-1	CASKKQGRHTEAFF
TRBV6-1	TRBJ1-2	CASRPWTGENYGYTF
TRBV18	TRBJ2-1	CASSPDWGGYNEQFF
TRBV6-5	TRBJ1-2	CASSYSTGAGYTF
TRBV5-1	TRBJ1-6	CASSLENQASYNSPLHF
TRBV7-2	TRBJ1-3	CASSPSSAPGNTIYF
TRBV18	TRBJ2-5	CASSRPDRGKETQYF
TRBV25-1	TRBJ2-7	CASSSDYEQYF
TRBV5-1	TRBJ2-7	CASSLEVTGVVYEQYF
TRBV18	TRBJ1-4	CASSPPGQSGKLFF
TRBV20-1	TRBJ1-5	CSANTGRGQPQHF
TRBV5-6	TRBJ1-4	CASSPYTGQPEKLFF
TRBV20-1	TRBJ2-1	CSAKLAGALSYNEQFF
TRBV5-1	TRBJ2-7	CASSLPRDRNSYEQYF
TRBV19	TRBJ1-3	CASSNGERSSGNTIYF
TRBV6-2/TRBV6-3	TRBJ1-1	CASILHGSTEAFF
TRBV6-5	TRBJ1-5	CASSYSSTGNQPQHF
TRBV18	TRBJ2-1	CASSEGGNEQFF
TRBV5-1	TRBJ2-5	CASSKQRDQETQYF
TRBV19	TRBJ1-5	CASSMGQINQPQHF
TRBV20-1	TRBJ1-1	CSATDRGLGAFF
TRBV5-1	TRBJ1-5	CASSFGTGVDQPQHF
TRBV20-1	TRBJ1-5	CSALGQINQPQHF
TRBV7-2	TRBJ1-5	CASSLVMNQPQHF
TRBV5-1	TRBJ1-4	CASSLAPDEKLFF
TRBV18	TRBJ2-1	CASSPQVWYNEQFF
TRBV7-6	TRBJ2-3	CASSLVLLTDTQYF
TRBV5-1	TRBJ1-1	CASRESMNTEAFF
TRBV5-1	TRBJ2-5	CASSFSGTTQETQYF
TRBV5-1	TRBJ2-1	CASSPIDAPYNEQFF
TRBV29-1	TRBJ1-2	CSVPGTDNYGYTF
TRBV25-1	TRBJ1-3	CASSHWRGGVNTIYF
TRBV28	TRBJ1-5	CASSLERGDQPQHF
TRBV15	TRBJ1-5	CATSPATSEYSNQPQHF
TRBV7-9	TRBJ1-1	CASSLRSEAFF
TRBV9	TRBJ1-1	CASSVEFQGLSEAFF
TRBV5-1	TRBJ2-1	CASSSSSGGYYNTNEQFF
TRBV5-4	TRBJ2-7	CASSSPGQSYEQYF
TRBV18	TRBJ1-4	CASSPRSANEKLFF
TRBV19	TRBJ2-3	CASTEGDLSTDTQYF
TRBV28	TRBJ2-5	CASSPQRGGRETQYF
TRBV9	TRBJ1-6	CASSVGDRHSPLHF
TRBV12-3/TRBV12-4	TRBJ1-2	CASSLTVYGYTF
TRBV7-3	TRBJ2-1	CASSPVAGGLDEQFF
TRBV20-1	TRBJ2-5	CSARYGTVRETQYF